This TCR beta chain emerged from a study of CD8 T cells in ankylosing spondylitis. This clonotype appeared a few times. In TCRdb, the 5' RACE reads were re-called with MiXCR into one record per CDR3 protein. The sample contains fewer than 400,000 distinct CDR3 sequences, approximately 14% of which appear only once. The CDR3 loop spans 15 amino acids. V dropped 6 bases and J dropped 1; count of bases not matched to a gene: 6. Sequenced sample: blood, either unsorted or a sorted T cell fraction (not recorded which). The V gene is TRBV12-3 or TRBV12-4, the J gene TRBJ2-3; the match to TRBD1 covers 8 bases. The TCR originated in a male donor with ankylosing spondylitis or in good health (not recorded which). For the CDR3, the DNA is TGTGCCAGCAGCTTGGACAGGGACCGCACAGATACGCAGTATTTT. This codes for CASSLDRDRTDTQYF.